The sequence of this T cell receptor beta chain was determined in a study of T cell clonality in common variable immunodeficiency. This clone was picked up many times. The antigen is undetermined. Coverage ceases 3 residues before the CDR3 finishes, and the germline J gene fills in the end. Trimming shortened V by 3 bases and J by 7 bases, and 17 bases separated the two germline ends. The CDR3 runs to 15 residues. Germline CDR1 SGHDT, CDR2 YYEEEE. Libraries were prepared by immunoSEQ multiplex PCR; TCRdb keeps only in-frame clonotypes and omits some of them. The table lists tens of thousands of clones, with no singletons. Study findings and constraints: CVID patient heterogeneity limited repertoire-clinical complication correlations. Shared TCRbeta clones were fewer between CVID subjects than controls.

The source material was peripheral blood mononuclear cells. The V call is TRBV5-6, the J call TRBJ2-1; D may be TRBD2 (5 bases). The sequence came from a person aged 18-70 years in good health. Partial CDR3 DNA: TGTGCCAGCAGCTCTGGACTTGGCGGTTCAAATGAG. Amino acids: CASSSGLGGSNE. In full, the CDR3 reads CASSSGLGGSNEQFF.